This TCR beta chain was retrieved from a study of T cells in Graves' hyperthyroidism and ophthalmopathy. V trimming: 3 bases; J trimming: 7 bases; junction bases outside the gene matches: 7. The CDR3 sequence is 15 residues long. The sample holds many counts of this clonotype. Uncontrolled infection, other autoimmune disease, pregnancy or lactation led to exclusion. Regions amplified from RNA transcripts were the TCR beta CDR3 regions. Primed by the HTBI set, a first-round RT-PCR was run on the TCR CDR3. MiXCR, run by TCRdb on the multiplex PCR reads, gives a single entry per CDR3 protein. Found here are around 300,000 distinct CDR3 sequences, roughly 15% of them singletons; the top ten hold more than 30%.

The sequenced material came from blood. The chain employs TRBV12-3 or TRBV12-4 and TRBJ2-1, with 9 nucleotides matching TRBD1. This TCR was sampled from a woman between 45 and 65 years old with Graves' hyperthyroidism that later progressed to Graves' ophthalmopathy. The CDR3 is CASSFWGQGVNEQFF. CDR3 bases: TGTGCCAGCAGTTTCTGGGGACAGGGAGTGAATGAGCAGTTCTTC.